This T cell receptor beta chain was captured by sequencing in a study of cytomegalovirus exposure and HLA in healthy donors. Study-wide background: From donors who were HLA-typed, an early data release held approximately 84 million unique TCRs. Study-level findings and limits: Associated with cytomegalovirus, according to the listing, were 164 TCR beta chains. An analysis that came later showed most CMV-associated TCR beta chains appearing HLA-restricted.

Unrecorded immune exposure was likely among donors, who were nominally healthy when sampled. Remarks on this clone: Its antigen is undetermined.

Use of 60 Vbeta and 13 Jbeta primers characterized the PCR. Some clones are missing from TCRdb's copy, which holds only in-frame ones; the method was immunoSEQ multiplex PCR. This table holds about 210,000 clones, around nine tenths found once. The sequencing sample was made of PBMCs. The sequence derives from a woman in her thirties in good health and CMV-seronegative.

CDR3 sequence (DNA): TGTGCCAGCACTCCGACTAGCGGGAGGGCGGGACAGTTCTTC. Translating gives CASTPTSGRAGQFF. The chain couples TRBV28 to TRBJ2-1; 14 nucleotides match TRBD2. CDR1 is MDHEN, CDR2 SYDVKM, per germline. This CDR3 is built from 14 residues. V trimming: 7 bases; J trimming: 13 bases; junction bases outside the gene matches: 9.